The sample holds many counts of the clone carrying this T cell receptor beta chain. Its antigen is unidentified. Germline loops: CDR1 SGHAT, CDR2 FQNNGV. V lost 4 bases and J 1 base, leaving 11 bases between the germline ends. CDR3 length equals 15 residues. The record originates from a study of spatial heterogeneity in lung cancer. Study overall: A total of approximately 77 untreated early-stage non-small cell lung cancer patients served as donors. A consistent excess of beta-chain over alpha-chain sequences was detected. Raw reads contained each unique TCR and UMI combination more than ten times on average. Study-level results: Expanded tumor TCRs that were ubiquitous appeared in blood more at resection than follow-up.

Time point noted: blood at routine non-recurrence follow-up after resection. Whole RNA, isolated from tumor, nontumor lung or frozen PBMC, was sequenced without prior sorting. TCRdb used MiXCR to reprocess the 5' RACE reads, holding one entry per CDR3 protein. Among approximately 56,000 distinct CDR3 sequences listed, around 6.7% were seen once. The receptor was derived from a female donor with early-stage non-small cell lung cancer. The chain employs TRBV11-2 and TRBJ2-4; D is perhaps TRBD2 (6 bases). Sequencing was performed on PBMCs, taken at follow-up. The CDR3 region has the DNA TGTGCCAGCAGCTCCCTACGGGGGGCCAAAAACATTCAGTACTTC. Translated: CASSSLRGAKNIQYF.